The 15 T cell receptor beta chains given below trace back to one sample, sequenced in a study of Ad26.COV2.S vaccination and SARS-CoV-2 variants. The treatment is: around 19 received Ad26.COV2.S at low or high dose, single or two shots; a few received placebo; per-sample allocation not given. Repertoires come from day 63 after the first vaccine or placebo injection. Assay used: immunoSEQ multiplex PCR; TCRdb lists only in-frame clones, some missing. Of about 480,000 clones listed, 70% to 90% are singletons. Sequenced here: peripheral blood, sampled in a trial of Ad26.COV2.S vaccine versus placebo. The receptors were sampled from a person between 18 and 60 years old who received the Ad26.COV2.S COVID-19 vaccine or a placebo.

J is TRBJ1-2 and V is TRBV6-6; 10 positions match TRBD1. Germline V gives CDR1 MNHNY, CDR2 SVGAGI (reference sequence). V was pared by 5 bases and J by 0 bases, with 6 bases of the junction left unmatched. The CDR3 runs 16 residues. CDR3 amino acids: CASSQGQGTANYGYTF. The CDR3 DNA follows: TGTGCCAGCAGTCAGGGACAGGGGACGGCTAACTATGGCTACACCTTC.

The chain couples TRBV4-3 to TRBJ1-2, with unresolved D. This CDR3 comprises 14 residues. Germline V lookup: CDR1 LGHNA, CDR2 YSLEER. Trimming took off 0 bases at V and 7 bases at J, with 12 bases between the two ends. CDR3 in amino acids: CASSQEGIDSGYTF. As DNA, the CDR3 is TGCGCCAGCAGCCAAGAGGGGATCGACTCTGGCTACACCTTC.

Only one count was recorded for this clone. The chain joins TRBV4-1 to TRBJ1-3; TRBD1 might be the D (5 bases). CDR3 size: 15 residues. The V gene lost 6 bases and the J gene lost 0 bases, with 12 bases spanning the gap. Germline V gene sequence: CDR1 MGHRA, CDR2 YSYEKL. The chain's CDR3 is CASSSGRSSGNTIYF. The CDR3 bases are TGCGCCAGCAGTTCGGGACGGAGCTCTGGAAACACCATATATTTT.

This chain's CDR3 is CASSFRGVTDTQYF. CDR3 nucleotide sequence: TGTGCCAGCAGCTTCCGGGGGGTAACAGATACGCAGTATTTT. The chain is built from TRBV5-4 and TRBJ2-3, with 7 bases identical to TRBD2. The V gene end was trimmed by 2 bases and the J gene end by 3 bases; junction bases not matched to a gene: 3. CDR1 SGHNT and CDR2 YYREEE come from the germline V gene (reference sequence). The CDR3 consists of 14 residues. Variable domain in full (rest from reference TRBV5-4 and TRBJ2-3): ETGVTQSPTHLIKTRGQQVTLRCSSQSGHNTVSWYQQALGQGPQFIFQYYREEENGRGNFPPRFSGLQFPNYSSELNVNALELDDSALYLCASSFRGVTDTQYFGPGTRLTVL.

This sequence joins TRBV5-4 and TRBJ1-2; 8 bases match TRBD1. The CDR3 runs 18 residues. Germline V CDR1 and CDR2: SGHNT, YYREEE (reference sequence). V trimming: 5 bases; J trimming: 0 bases; junction bases outside the gene matches: 15. The CDR3 DNA sequence: TGTGCCAGCAGTTCGATGGACAGGGCCACACCTACTAACTATGGCTACACCTTC. Its translation: CASSSMDRATPTNYGYTF.

The chain uses TRBV10-3 and TRBJ2-1, with 16 bases that match TRBD2. CDR1 and CDR2 from the germline V gene are ENHRY and SYGVKD. The V gene end was trimmed by 0 bases and the J gene end by 9 bases; junction bases not matched to a gene: 14. The CDR3 spans 20 residues. The CDR3 loop reads CAISESPGLAGGPRIREQFF. Written as DNA, the CDR3 is TGTGCCATCAGTGAGTCTCCGGGACTAGCGGGAGGGCCTAGGATCCGTGAGCAGTTCTTC.

Comment on this clone: Other DNA sequences in this sample translate to the same CDR3. The chain joins TRBV7-3 to TRBJ1-6, with 7 bases aligning to TRBD1. V gave up 6 bases and J gave up 5 bases; unmatched junction bases: 7. Germline V gene data show CDR1 as SGHTA and CDR2 as FQGTGA. The CDR3 loop spans 15 amino acids. The CDR3 sequence is CASRPTGTDNSPLHF. CDR3 nucleotide sequence: TGTGCCAGCAGACCCACCGGGACAGATAATTCACCCCTCCACTTT.

The sample holds one count of this clone. The CDR3 nucleotides are TGTGCCGGGGGGGAGACAGGGCGATATGGCTACACCTTC. Encoded protein: CAGGETGRYGYTF. The chain carries TRBV30 and TRBJ1-2, with TRBD1 identical over 7 bases. The CDR3 runs to 13 residues. The J segment lost 5 bases and the V segment lost 8 bases, leaving 11 bases of the junction unmatched. Germline CDR1 is GTSNPN and CDR2 is SVGIG (reference sequence). The whole variable domain, remainder taken from reference TRBV30 and TRBJ1-2, is SQTIHQWPATLVQPVGSPLSLECTVEGTSNPNLYWYRQAAGRGLQLLFYSVGIGQISSEVPQNLSASRPQDRQFILSSKKLLLSDSGFYLCAGGETGRYGYTFGSGTRLTVV.

CDR3 loop: CAISESGIEQFF. In DNA, the CDR3 is TGTGCCATCAGTGAGTCGGGTATTGAGCAGTTCTTC. The V gene is TRBV10-3, the J gene TRBJ2-1; the D is unclear. The germline gives CDR1 ENHRY, CDR2 SYGVKD. The ends were cut back, 0 bases at V and 9 bases at J, with 6 bases in the middle. The CDR3 contains 12 residues.

The chain recombines TRBV6-1 with TRBJ2-3; tentatively, D is TRBD2 (5 bases). The germline CDR1 and CDR2 sequences are MNHNS and SASEGT. This CDR3 is built from 15 residues. The V and J ends lost 0 bases and 4 bases respectively, with 11 bases between them. This CDR3 is CASSEAWRGPDTQYF. The CDR3 nucleotides are TGTGCCAGCAGTGAAGCATGGAGAGGGCCAGATACGCAGTATTTT.

This chain uses TRBV11-2 with TRBJ2-3; 7 bases are a match to TRBD2. V dropped 4 bases and J dropped 4; count of bases not matched to a gene: 14. CDR1 and CDR2 (germline): SGHAT, FQNNGV. The CDR3 is 17 amino acids. The CDR3 protein is CASSSTGGSGMSDTQYF. Here the CDR3 DNA reads TGTGCCAGCAGCTCCACCGGGGGGTCGGGGATGTCAGATACGCAGTATTTT. The full variable domain, rest sourced from reference TRBV11-2 and TRBJ2-3, is EAGVAQSPRYKIIEKRQSVAFWCNPISGHATLYWYQQILGQGPKLLIQFQNNGVVDDSQLPKDRFSAERLKGVDSTLKIQPAKLEDSAVYLCASSSTGGSGMSDTQYFGPGTRLTVL.

The chain couples TRBV6-5 to TRBJ2-7; D remains ambiguous. Germline assignment: CDR1 MNHEY and CDR2 SVGAGI. Trimming removed 5 bases at V and 3 bases at J, with 11 bases between. The CDR3 spans 13 residues. The CDR3: CASSLQNRYEQYF. CDR3 sequence (DNA): TGTGCCAGCAGTCTCCAAAACCGCTACGAGCAGTACTTC.

The rearrangement joins TRBV29-1 to TRBJ2-6; D possibly corresponds to TRBD2 (5 bases). This CDR3 has 15 residues. Germline CDR1 and CDR2: SQVTM and ANQGSEA. The ends were cut back, 4 bases at V and 0 bases at J, with 10 bases in the middle. The CDR3 region is CSVAPGSSGANVLTF. CDR3 nucleotides: TGCAGCGTTGCTCCGGGGAGCTCTGGGGCCAACGTCCTGACTTTC.

This chain uses TRBV27 with TRBJ1-1, with D tentatively TRBD1 (6 bases). CDR1 MNHEY and CDR2 SMNVEV come from the germline V gene (reference sequence). This CDR3 has 13 residues. Trimming stripped 0 bases from V and 6 bases from J, with 8 bases between. CDR3 protein: CASSLSWTAEAFF. The CDR3 DNA is TGTGCCAGCAGTTTATCCTGGACAGCTGAAGCTTTCTTT.

This clone has just one count. The CDR3 sequence: CSVSSGLASGEQYF. The CDR3 region has the DNA TGCAGCGTCAGCTCGGGACTAGCGTCGGGCGAGCAGTACTTC. The genes are TRBV29-1 and TRBJ2-7; 10 nucleotides agree with TRBD2. There are 14 residues in the CDR3. Germline CDR1 reads SQVTM; CDR2 reads ANQGSEA. J was trimmed by 6 bases and V by 6 bases; bases with no gene match: 11.